This TCR beta chain was obtained from a study of cytomegalovirus exposure and HLA in healthy donors (dated by TCRdb to 2015 to 2018). About the investigation overall: An earlier analysis of some 620 of the donors reported roughly 300 Gb of sequence data and 100 million to 120 million unique TCR beta sequences obtained from about 179 million T cells. HLA typing included class I and class II loci at four-digit resolution. About 300 gigabases of sequencing data and approximately 85 million unique TCR sequences were included in an early release covering about 700 HLA-typed donors. The study aimed to test whether cataloging public T cell receptors could reveal signatures of past pathogen exposure. The number of typed donors differed by locus: 629-630 for A, B, C, DRB1 and DQB1; some 540 for DQA1; approximately 600 for DPA1; and 400 to 480 for DPB1. Donor age, sex, ethnicity and CMV serostatus were compiled together with the repertoire data. A handful of DR-DQ haplotypes were handled as single units for association and clustering because linkage in the cohort was strong. An earlier analysis of some 500 of the donors applied high-throughput TCR beta sequencing to assess whether each TCR beta V gene segment acted as functional or pseudogenic. Among the roughly 390 genotyped donors, 75% to 90% belonged to the genetic ancestry cluster associated with self-reported Caucasian donors. Using immunosequencing, the study profiled T cell repertoires from fewer than 700 subjects and related those repertoires to cytomegalovirus serostatus. All discovery cohort repertoires had been generated using a single sequencing platform. In the later analysis, no new phenotypic data were used to find candidate immune exposures; instead, reliance was placed on TCR beta sequences and their occurrence across donors. Genome-wide SNP genotypes for about 65% of the roughly 700 donors were used in a later genetic analysis, which treated that subset as a discovery cohort. Along with the approximately 600-subject first cohort, a separate validation cohort of more than 90 different subjects was used. Among some 400 genotyped donors of the cohort, an average of approximately 240,000 unique TCR beta nucleotide sequences was sequenced per donor, of which about 19% were non-productive. To study patterns of TCR occurrence, a later analysis re-analyzed previously published TCR beta repertoires from 666 donors and added high-resolution HLA genotyping. To predict cytomegalovirus infection status, the study brought together high-throughput TCR immunosequencing, statistical association of individual TCRs with disease status, and machine learning. Overall study outcomes, separate from this receptor: A later analysis reported that several top co-occurrence clusters appeared linked to parvovirus B19, influenza, CMV and Epstein-Barr virus. A further reported finding was that TCR beta sequences accurately predicted the HLA-A and HLA-B alleles for most subjects in the first cohort. Because HLA typing was unavailable for some donors at each locus, only the typed subset was used in association tests. According to a later analysis, TCR association rates differed among HLA loci, with DRB1 alleles showing the most associated TCRs and HLA-C alleles showing the fewest. The presence/absence analyses assumed that sequencing depth was roughly uniform across donors, and that assumption may not be true. The study listed approximately 150 TCR beta chains as associated with cytomegalovirus. Most TCR sequences were observed very rarely across donors, whereas some public TCRs were present in many individuals. According to a later genetic analysis, donors in an Asian-associated ancestry cluster had fewer N-insertions in productive TCRs than the approximately 630-donor mean. An association between a missense DCLRE1C variant and V-gene and J-gene trimming of TCR beta chains was found in a later genetic analysis and replicated in an independent cohort. Because the 87-base-pair reads could not distinguish some IMGT-functional V segments, including TRBV6-2 and TRBV6-3, those segments were excluded. Three of the identified cytomegalovirus-associated TCR beta chains were confirmed in vitro to be specific for cytomegalovirus antigens. The only immune exposure information available for the cohort was CMV serostatus. Strong co-occurrence of HLA alleles, especially DR and DQ, made assigning TCR associations to individual alleles difficult. Broadly in line with IMGT annotations, most TCR beta V segments showed up in productive rearrangements about 90% or about 30% of the time in an earlier analysis of a few hundred of the donors. A cluster of highly shared sequence variants was judged likely to be a technical artifact of the sequencing pipeline. The cohort was sequenced for TCR beta chains only, and without alpha or paired-chain data the features that could be detected were limited. A later analysis found that most CMV-associated TCR beta chains appeared HLA-restricted, with HLA associations seemingly driven largely by CMV exposure. Because counts were too low, about 18 rarely observed V segments, including chromosome 9 orphons, were left out of the earlier analysis of 587 of the donors. It was suggested by the authors that the approach could potentially be generalized to other disease states and immunological phenotypes. Specific HLA alleles were associated with roughly 17,000 TCR beta sequences at a false discovery rate of 0.05 in a later analysis. The classifier was reported to diagnose cytomegalovirus status with high specificity and sensitivity in both the original and validation cohorts. Linkage disequilibrium might explain the correlated functional status among segregating V segments, but an unknown experimental factor could not be excluded. A later analysis found that HLA-associated TCR beta chains were more clonally expanded and had lower generation probabilities than equally common non-associated chains.

Libraries were prepared through the immunoSEQ multiplex PCR assay. For the multiplex PCR, a mixture combining 60 forward primers for TCR Vbeta segments and 13 reverse primers for TCR Jbeta segments was used. Amplification of the CDR3 region of rearranged TCR beta genes was performed with a multiplex PCR assay on genomic DNA. Amplified TCR beta libraries were sequenced as 87-base-pair reads on the Illumina HiSeq System. Regarding the original processing steps: A later analysis counted around 72 million unique TCR beta chains across the 670 or so repertoires, and roughly 10 million of these chains were shared by at least two donors. Raw reads were error-corrected and collapsed into unique sequences by a nearest-neighbor algorithm in which closely related sequences were merged to remove PCR and sequencing errors. V, D and J gene segments were assigned by aligning CDR3 sequences to IMGT reference sequences. Each retained sequence needed at least a six-nucleotide match to both a V gene segment and a J gene segment. A rearrangement was called productive if the CDR3 had no stop codons and remained in frame with V and J, and every other rearrangement was called non-productive. CDR3 was defined by IMGT convention, running from the second conserved V-encoded cysteine to the conserved J-encoded phenylalanine. In an earlier analysis of more than 550 of the donors, sequences lacking an unambiguous match to a single V gene segment were excluded. In an earlier analysis of a few hundred of the donors, V segments were called functional above 56.7% productive rearrangements and were called segregating when the between-donor standard deviation exceeded 5%. To diagnose cytomegalovirus status from the catalog of TCR beta chain sequences, a statistical classification framework was built. A later analysis assigned V and J genes by comparing TCR nucleotide sequences with IMGT/GENE-DB human TR gene sequences. The TCRdist pipeline was used in a later analysis to assign CDR3 sequences and most-parsimonious VDJ recombination scenarios. A later analysis defined each TCR beta chain by its CDR3 amino acid sequence plus V-gene family, and excluded reads lacking a unique V-gene family. To address suspected cross-contamination and a sequencing artifact, a later analysis removed 592 highly shared, low-generation-probability nucleotide sequences. A later analysis calculated a clonal expansion index for each public chain from normalized within-repertoire ranks of inferred template counts. In a later analysis, generation probabilities were computed with a VDJ recombination model fitted to out-of-frame rearrangements, and the resulting probabilities were checked against IGoR. In a later analysis, hypergeometric tests were used to score TCR-TCR, TCR-HLA and TCR-CMV co-occurrence, with a repertoire-size bias correction applied to TCR pairs. A later analysis estimated false discovery rates by permuting HLA or CMV assignments 20 times. In a later analysis, co-occurring TCRs were grouped using DBSCAN, and TCRdist sequence similarity was added for clustering within HLA-allele-positive subsets. Co-occurrence clustering excluded repertoires with fewer than 30,000 or more than 120,000 public chains, plus five with anomalous nucleotide sharing. TCRdb stores this immuneACCESS table with in-frame sequences only. Part of the clones is absent; in the studies checked, under half of the shortfall reflects unresolved V genes, and no reason is known for the rest. V and J calls and clone size follow that table, whereas D and trimming were derived from the DNA. Recorded for this sample are approximately 150,000 clones; around 90% of them occurred a single time. Over 0.8% of the sample goes to the ten largest clones.

Compared with germline, V lacks 0 bases and J lacks 8 bases; bases without a gene match: 5. In the germline V gene, CDR1 corresponds to SGHRS and CDR2 to YFSETQ. The cysteine opens and the phenylalanine closes a CDR3 of 15 amino acids. Only CDR3 DNA remains: 45 bases, in frame from the first base. The cohort was made up of 500 to 850 healthy bone marrow donors. All cohort members were sampled while nominally healthy, although unrecorded immune exposures were likely present. The donor was CMV seronegative and belonged to the group of under 400 seronegative cohort members. A peripheral blood sample was collected from each donor, and TCR beta sequencing was performed on peripheral blood mononuclear cells. Genomic DNA extraction from the blood cell samples was performed with the Qiagen DNeasy Blood Extraction Kit. In regard to this clone: The antigen it binds to is not known. There are no base qualities to consult, and no much larger clone falls within one base.

The TCR was taken from a woman aged 30 to 39 in good health and CMV-seronegative. The sequencing input was PBMCs. This chain is built from TRBV5-1 and TRBJ2-1; 10 bases in the junction line up with TRBD1. In nucleotides, the sequence is TGCGCCAGCAGCTTGGTGGGACAGGGGTTGGATGAGCAGTTCTTC. Its translation reads: CASSLVGQGLDEQFF.